What follows are 16 T cell receptor beta chains derived from one specimen sequenced in a study of identifying expanded T cells in peripheral blood. Profiled with immunoSEQ multiplex PCR; TCRdb holds only in-frame clones, not every one. The sample lists roughly 92,000 clones; 88% were seen once. The material sequenced was blood. The receptors here all came from a person between 18 and 75 years old in good health.

This clone has only a few counts. V usage is TRBV11-1 and J usage is TRBJ2-7; TRBD1 agrees at 7 bases. This CDR3 is built from 15 residues. Germline V gene sequence: CDR1 SGHAT, CDR2 FQDESV (reference sequence). The V gene end was trimmed by 5 bases and the J gene end by 0 bases; junction bases not matched to a gene: 7. For the CDR3, the DNA is TGTGCCAGCAGCATTGGACAGGCAAGCTCCTACGAGCAGTACTTC. This sequence encodes CASSIGQASSYEQYF. Supplemented by reference TRBV11-1 and TRBJ2-7, the full variable domain reads EAEVAQSPRYKITEKSQAVAFWCDPISGHATLYWYRQILGQGPELLVQFQDESVVDDSQLPKDRFSAERLKGVDSTLKIQPAELGDSAMYLCASSIGQASSYEQYFGPGTRLTVT.

This chain links TRBV28 with TRBJ1-2, with 7 bases lining up with TRBD1. V lost 5 bases, J lost 7 bases, and 13 bases stayed unmatched. Looked up from germline, CDR1 is MDHEN and CDR2 is SYDVKM. The CDR3 has 15 residues. The CDR3 nucleotides read TGTGCCAGCAGTATACGACAGGGAAGAGGAGGTGGCTACACCTTC. Its translation: CASSIRQGRGGGYTF.

This chain connects TRBV5-6 to TRBJ1-1; D ambiguous. With 1 base removed from V and 3 bases from J, the gap between germline ends came to 10 bases. Germline CDR1 is SGHDT and CDR2 is YYEEEE. This CDR3 has 14 residues. The CDR3 loop reads CASSLRQEYTEAFF. The CDR3 nucleotides are TGTGCCAGCAGCTTGCGCCAGGAATACACTGAAGCTTTCTTT.

The genes are TRBV6-5 and TRBJ1-2; 10 bases align to TRBD1. Per the germline V gene, CDR1 is MNHEY and CDR2 is SVGAGI. The length of the CDR3 is 15 residues. J lost 6 bases, V lost 6 bases, and 10 bases had no gene match. The DNA for the CDR3 is TGTGCCAGCAGGCCGACAGGGGGCGGCTTGGATGGCTACACCTTC. Its translation: CASRPTGGGLDGYTF.

The CDR3 loop is CASSQDGHPGGGGMNTEAFF. DNA for the CDR3: TGCGCCAGCAGCCAAGATGGCCACCCGGGGGGTGGGGGGATGAACACTGAAGCTTTCTTT. The rearrangement links TRBV4-3 to TRBJ1-1, with D possibly TRBD1 on 5 matching bases. Germline values: CDR1 LGHNA, CDR2 YSLEER. Trimming removed 0 bases from V and 0 bases from J, with 23 bases in between. The CDR3 loop spans 20 amino acids.

The CDR3, as DNA: TGTGCCAGCAGGGGGAACAGTAAGGACACCATATATTTT. It encodes CASRGNSKDTIYF. The V and J genes are TRBV6-5 and TRBJ1-3; no clear D gene. The CDR3 totals 13 residues. The germline CDR1 and CDR2 sequences are MNHEY and SVGAGI. Trimming removed 6 bases at V and 8 bases at J, with 14 bases between.

The count of this clone is one. The rearrangement joins TRBV7-8 to TRBJ1-5; D uncertain. The CDR3 spans 15 residues. Trimming removed 2 bases from V and 5 bases from J, with 13 bases in between. CDR1 SGHVS and CDR2 FQNEAQ come from the germline V gene. CDR3 bases: TGTGCCAGCAGCTTATCATATGTTGATTATCAGCCCCAGCATTTT. As protein: CASSLSYVDYQPQHF.

This sequence joins TRBV2 and TRBJ2-1, with 9 bases lining up with TRBD2. The CDR3 runs to 16 residues. Germline values: CDR1 SNHLY, CDR2 FYNNEI. V shed 7 bases and J 7 bases; nucleotides not matched to a gene: 14. CDR3 in DNA: TGTGCCAGCACCGAGGGGCGGGGGGGCTGGAGGAATGAGCAGTTCTTC. Translated: CASTEGRGGWRNEQFF.

This clone was seen a handful of times. The chain couples TRBV19 to TRBJ1-2; tentative D call: TRBD1 (5 bases). Germline-derived CDR1 and CDR2 are LNHDA and SQIVND (reference sequence). V dropped 3 bases and J dropped 7 bases, with 15 bases sitting between them. The CDR3 is 14 residues long. CDR3 nucleotides: TGTGCCAGTAGTATTATTGAAAAGGGGTCTGGCTACACCTTC. It codes for CASSIIEKGSGYTF.

The chain recombines TRBV7-2 with TRBJ2-7, with a tentative D call TRBD2 (5 bases). The CDR3 length is 13 residues. Germline V gene lookup returns CDR1 SGHTA and CDR2 FQGNSA. V lost 5 bases and J lost 7, with 15 bases in between. The CDR3 DNA reads TGTGCCAGCAGCCCAAGGGAACGGGGAGAGCAGTACTTC. Translating it yields CASSPRERGEQYF.

The chain is built from TRBV29-1 and TRBJ1-5; D gene unclear. Per germline, CDR1 SQVTM and CDR2 ANQGSEA. The ends were cut back, 6 bases at V and 0 bases at J, with 12 bases in the middle. The CDR3 consists of 14 residues. The CDR3 coding sequence is TGCAGCGTCCAGACTGGGAATAGCAATCAGCCCCAGCATTTT. It yields the protein CSVQTGNSNQPQHF.

The V and J genes are TRBV29-1 and TRBJ2-5, with TRBD2 matching over 7 bases. The germline gives CDR1 SQVTM, CDR2 ANQGSEA. With V trimmed by 5 bases and J by 2 bases, 14 bases remained unmatched. The length of the CDR3 is 16 residues. CDR3 loop: CSVPLSARGGQETQYF. For the CDR3, the DNA is TGCAGCGTTCCACTCTCGGCCCGGGGAGGGCAAGAGACCCAGTACTTC.

The chain links TRBV13 to TRBJ2-1, with no clear D. The CDR3 is made up of 15 amino acids. Trimming cost V 5 bases and J 9 bases, with 20 bases left between them. The germline V gene has CDR1 PRHDT and CDR2 FYEKMQ (reference sequence). The CDR3 loop is CASSRVGRASSEQFF. CDR3 in DNA: TGTGCCAGCAGCCGCGTCGGACGCGCCAGCAGTGAGCAGTTCTTC.

The gene calls are TRBV13 and TRBJ1-1; TRBD1 matches 7 bases. CDR1 is PRHDT and CDR2 is FYEKMQ in the germline V gene (reference sequence). V lost 0 bases and J lost 0; bases outside the gene matches: 1. The CDR3 is 15 residues long. CDR3 DNA sequence: TGTGCCAGCAGCTTAGGCCAGGGGGTGAACACTGAAGCTTTCTTT. This encodes CASSLGQGVNTEAFF.

The V gene is TRBV19, the J gene TRBJ2-1, with TRBD1 matching over 9 bases. CDR1 LNHDA and CDR2 SQIVND come from the germline V gene (reference sequence). V lost 5 bases, J lost 2 bases, and 4 bases stayed unmatched. This CDR3 spans 15 amino acids. The CDR3 here is CASSRQGGPYNEQFF. CDR3 coding DNA: TGTGCCAGTAGTCGACAGGGGGGGCCCTACAATGAGCAGTTCTTC. Full variable domain (remainder filled in from reference TRBV19 and TRBJ2-1): DGGITQSPKYLFRKEGQNVTLSCEQNLNHDAMYWYRQDPGQGLRLIYYSQIVNDFQKGDIAEGYSVSREKKESFPLTVTSAQKNPTAFYLCASSRQGGPYNEQFFGPGTRLTVL.

This clone was seen more than once but under ten times. The chain couples TRBV4-3 to TRBJ2-3, with 9 nucleotides matching TRBD2. The CDR3 totals 15 residues. Germline V gene sequence: CDR1 LGHNA, CDR2 YSLEER. After removal of 2 bases from V and 2 bases from J, the junction contained 2 bases not matched to a gene. In nucleotides, the CDR3 is TGCGCCAGCAGCCAAAGCGGGGGGCACACAGATACGCAGTATTTT. It specifies CASSQSGGHTDTQYF.